This T cell receptor beta chain was documented in a study of Graves' ophthalmopathy and Graves' hyperthyroidism. Whole-study results and caveats: Blood repertoires reportedly contained most expanded thyroid clonotypes above 0.001 frequency. Ophthalmopathy cases were distinguished from stable hyperthyroidism by a 13-signature model, reaching 85% to 90% sensitivity and approximately 83% specificity.

The germline gives CDR1 SGHTA, CDR2 FQGNSA. The CDR3 sequence is 15 residues long. Trimming stripped 5 bases from V and 7 bases from J, with 15 bases between. Excluded were patients with other autoimmune diseases, uncontrolled infections, pregnancy or lactation. PBMCs came from roughly 9.1 ml of fresh peripheral blood. This clonotype was counted ten times or more. What it binds is unknown. As the template, RNA transcripts were used to amplify TCR beta CDR3 regions. Investigators did first-round RT-PCR with HTBI primers, then second-round multiplex PCR. TCRdb reprocessed the multiplex PCR reads with MiXCR, giving one entry per CDR3 protein. The data contain about 220,000 distinct CDR3 sequences, 20% to 25% of them singletons.

This chain connects TRBV7-2 to TRBJ1-6; D perhaps matches TRBD1 (5 bases). The sequencing sample was made of peripheral blood. This TCR derives from a woman aged 50 to 65 with Graves' ophthalmopathy. Here the CDR3 DNA reads TGTGCCAGCAGCGACGAGGGGCCACCGAATTCACCCCTCCACTTT. Amino acid sequence: CASSDEGPPNSPLHF.